This TCR beta chain was sequenced in a study of cytotoxic CD8 clonotypes in ibrutinib-treated CLL. Libraries were prepared by immunoSEQ multiplex PCR; TCRdb keeps only in-frame clonotypes and omits some of them. The sample lists some 120,000 clones; 80% to 85% were seen once. The CDR3 is 18 amino acids. V gave up 5 bases and J gave up 2 bases; unmatched junction bases: 10. CDR1 MNHEY and CDR2 SMNVEV come from the germline V gene (reference sequence). The sequence was collected from a human donor with chronic lymphocytic leukemia. This specimen consisted of PBMCs, obtained after 24 months of ibrutinib treatment. This chain uses TRBV27 with TRBJ2-3; 13 bases fit TRBD2. The CDR3 DNA is TGTGCCAGCAGTCTCTCGAGACTAGCGGGGGGACACACAGATACGCAGTATTTT. It encodes CASSLSRLAGGHTDTQYF.